Each of the 8 T cell receptor beta chains below was sequenced from the same sample in a study of blood T cell repertoires in COVID-19. Generated by immunoSEQ multiplex PCR, the TCRdb table keeps only in-frame clones and is missing some. The sample has approximately 210,000 clones, around 89% seen once; the top ten hold about 5%. Input material: peripheral blood. These receptors came from a woman aged 40 to 55 with acute or convalescent COVID-19.

The rearrangement joins TRBV6-5 to TRBJ1-1; 9 bases are shared with TRBD1. This CDR3 has 14 residues. Per germline, CDR1 MNHEY and CDR2 SVGAGI. The ends lost 7 bases at V and 1 base at J; junction bases unmatched: 4. CDR3 residues: CASTTDRGNTEAFF. The CDR3 bases are TGTGCCAGCACCACGGACAGGGGGAACACTGAAGCTTTCTTT.

This chain links TRBV3-1 (or the pseudogene TRBV3-2) with TRBJ1-2; D possibly corresponds to TRBD1 (5 bases). The CDR3 loop spans 14 amino acids. Trimming pared 3 bases from V and 1 base from J, leaving 9 bases between. The V gene's germline CDR1 is LGHDT and CDR2 YNNKEL (reference sequence). The CDR3 region has the DNA TGTGCCAGCAGCCATCGCCAGGGTAACTATGGCTACACCTTC. It codes for CASSHRQGNYGYTF.

V usage is TRBV18 and J usage is TRBJ1-4; 9 bases line up with TRBD1. J lost 4 bases, V lost 4 bases, and 10 bases had no gene match. Germline-derived CDR1 and CDR2 are KGHSH and LQKENI. This CDR3 has 17 amino acids. CDR3 DNA: TGTGCCAGCTCACACTCGGAGGTGACAGGGGGTAATGAAAAACTGTTTTTT. Protein sequence: CASSHSEVTGGNEKLFF.

V is TRBV7-8 and J is TRBJ1-4, with TRBD1 as a possible D gene (5 bases). Per the germline V gene, CDR1 is SGHVS and CDR2 is FQNEAQ. This CDR3 has 15 residues. The V gene lost 7 bases and the J gene lost 7 bases, with 19 bases spanning the gap. The DNA of the CDR3 is TGTGCCAGCAACACCCGGGGGACCAAGGGTGAAAAACTGTTTTTT. This codes for CASNTRGTKGEKLFF.

Worth noting for this clone: At the DNA level, this CDR3 is encoded by other sequences in the same sample as well. CDR3 residues: CASSSGLATDTQYF. In DNA form, the CDR3 reads TGTGCCAGCAGTTCCGGACTAGCGACAGATACGCAGTATTTT. V is TRBV7-2 and J is TRBJ2-3; TRBD2 agrees at 9 bases. Unmatched junction bases numbered 4, after V lost 6 bases and J lost 3 bases. The CDR3 totals 14 residues. Germline assignment: CDR1 SGHTA and CDR2 FQGNSA.

The genes are TRBV9 and TRBJ1-2; TRBD1 might be the D (6 bases). This CDR3 has 15 amino acids. Looked up from germline, CDR1 is SGDLS and CDR2 is YYNGEE. The V end was cut by 0 bases, the J end by 4 bases, with 13 bases between. CDR3 amino acids: CASSVGPGVFYGYTF. The CDR3 DNA follows: TGTGCCAGCAGCGTAGGCCCAGGGGTCTTCTATGGCTACACCTTC.

The table lists this clone with a few counts. The chain couples TRBV5-4 to TRBJ1-1, with D perhaps matching TRBD1 (5 bases). This CDR3 comprises 14 residues. The V end lost 2 bases, the J end lost 7 bases, and 15 bases lay between the germline ends. In germline, CDR1 is SGHNT, CDR2 YYREEE (reference sequence). This chain's CDR3 is CASSFDRTRREAFF. The DNA of the CDR3 is TGTGCCAGCAGCTTTGACCGGACACGGCGTGAAGCTTTCTTT.

The count of this clone is one. The chain joins TRBV5-5 to TRBJ1-3, with 7 bases identical to TRBD1. Germline V gene sequence: CDR1 SGHKS, CDR2 YYEKEE (reference sequence). CDR3 size: 14 residues. V shed 2 bases, J shed 11 bases, and the junction held 10 bases outside the gene matches. CDR3 loop: CASSFLTGKQAIYF. The CDR3 region has the DNA TGTGCCAGCAGCTTCCTGACAGGGAAACAGGCCATATATTTT.